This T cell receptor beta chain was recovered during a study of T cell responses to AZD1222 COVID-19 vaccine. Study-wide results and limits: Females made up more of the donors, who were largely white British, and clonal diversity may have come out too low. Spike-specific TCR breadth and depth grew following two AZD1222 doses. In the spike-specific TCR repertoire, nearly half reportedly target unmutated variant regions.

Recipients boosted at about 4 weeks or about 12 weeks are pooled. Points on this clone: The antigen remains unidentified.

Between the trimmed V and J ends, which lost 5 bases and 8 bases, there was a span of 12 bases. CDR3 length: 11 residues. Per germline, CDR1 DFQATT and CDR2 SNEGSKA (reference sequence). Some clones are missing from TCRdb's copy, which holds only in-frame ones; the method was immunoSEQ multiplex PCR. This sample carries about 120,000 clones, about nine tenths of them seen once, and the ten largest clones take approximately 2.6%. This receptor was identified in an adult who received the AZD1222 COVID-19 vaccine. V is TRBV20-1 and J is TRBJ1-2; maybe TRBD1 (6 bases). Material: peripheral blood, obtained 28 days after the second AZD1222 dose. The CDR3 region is CSAPQGRGYTF. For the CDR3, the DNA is TGCAGTGCTCCCCAGGGGAGGGGCTACACCTTC.